A single sample gave rise to the 23 T cell receptor beta chains below, sequenced in a study of blood T cell repertoires in COVID-19 (TCRdb year 2020). Library prep was done by the immunoSEQ multiplex PCR assay. TCRdb took this table from immuneACCESS and kept in-frame rearrangements with V and J called. Such tables lack part of the clones; where checked against another copy, unresolved V genes explain under half of the gap, and the rest is unexplained. This sample has 130,000 to 150,000 clones in its table, and 80% of those were observed once. 3% to 4.5% of the sample comes from the top ten. The sequenced sample was peripheral blood. Source of these receptors: a man between 65 and 79 years old who had recovered from COVID-19.

The genes are TRBV27 and TRBJ1-1; no reliable D call. The CDR3 extends over 17 amino acids. Germline CDR1 reads MNHEY; CDR2 reads SMNVEV (reference sequence). V was cut by 5 bases and J by 1 base, with 20 bases left in between. The CDR3 DNA reads TGTGCCAGCAGTGGGTACCGCGACACATTCACGAACACTGAAGCTTTCTTT. Protein: CASSGYRDTFTNTEAFF.

V gene TRBV5-4 combines with J gene TRBJ2-5; TRBD1 matches 8 bases. The CDR3 sequence is 14 residues long. Trimming at V came to 7 bases and at J to 0 bases, leaving 5 bases not matched to a gene. Per germline, CDR1 SGHNT and CDR2 YYREEE (reference sequence). The CDR3 DNA follows: TGTGCCAGCGGAAGACAGGGGTACCAAGAGACCCAGTACTTC. Protein: CASGRQGYQETQYF.

V is TRBV10-2 and J is TRBJ2-2; no definite D call. Trimming stripped 3 bases from V and 1 base from J, with 15 bases between. Germline V gives CDR1 WSHSY, CDR2 SAAADI. The length of the CDR3 is 17 residues. The CDR3 loop reads CASSENGPHLNTGELFF. DNA for the CDR3: TGCGCCAGCAGTGAAAATGGGCCCCACTTGAACACCGGGGAGCTGTTTTTT.

There are a few counts of this clone. The chain couples TRBV30 to TRBJ1-2; D unclear. With 3 bases removed from V and 3 bases from J, the gap between germline ends came to 11 bases. Germline assignment: CDR1 GTSNPN and CDR2 SVGIG (reference sequence). The CDR3 runs to 13 residues. For the CDR3, the DNA is TGTGCCTGGAGGGCAGCGAACGACTATGGCTACACCTTC. Translating gives CAWRAANDYGYTF.

V gene TRBV5-1 combines with J gene TRBJ1-4, with D unclear. CDR1 is SGHRS and CDR2 is YFSETQ in the germline V gene. The CDR3 totals 13 residues. Trimming took off 5 bases at V and 6 bases at J, with 11 bases between the two ends. The CDR3 here is CASRPSGYEKLFF. The CDR3 DNA follows: TGCGCCAGCAGACCCTCGGGTTATGAAAAACTGTTTTTT.

The V gene is TRBV6-4, the J gene TRBJ1-1; D remains ambiguous. This CDR3 is built from 12 residues. Trimming shortened V by 8 bases and J by 5 bases, and 12 bases separated the two germline ends. Germline V CDR1 and CDR2: MRHNA, SNTAGT. The CDR3 is CASPRSRTEAFF. The CDR3 DNA reads as TGTGCCAGCCCTAGGAGCAGAACTGAAGCTTTCTTT.

This chain connects TRBV5-1 to TRBJ2-4; 12 nucleotides agree with TRBD2. Per the germline V gene, CDR1 is SGHRS and CDR2 is YFSETQ. This CDR3 is built from 17 residues. The V and J ends lost 3 bases and 6 bases, in that order; junction bases with no gene match: 10. The chain's CDR3 is CASSYPSGRDSVNIQYF. The CDR3 DNA reads as TGCGCCAGCAGCTACCCTAGCGGGAGGGACTCAGTAAACATTCAGTACTTC.

The chain joins TRBV11-2 to TRBJ2-1; D is possibly TRBD2 (6 bases). V was trimmed by 3 bases and J by 5 bases, leaving 8 bases between them. The germline gives CDR1 SGHAT, CDR2 FQNNGV. The CDR3 sequence is 13 residues long. Here the CDR3 DNA reads TGTGCCAGCAGCTTGGGACTCGACAATGAGCAGTTCTTC. Its translation is CASSLGLDNEQFF.

Details on this clone: The junction shows a germline mismatch at one end, possibly a read error. The V call is TRBV6-5, the J call TRBJ2-7; perhaps TRBD2 as D (6 bases). Germline values: CDR1 MNHEY, CDR2 SVGAGI. The CDR3 totals 13 residues. In DNA, the CDR3 is TGTGCCAGCACCCCTGGGACTTTGCGCGAGGAGTACTTC. Translation: CASTPGTLREEYF.

This clone was observed at least ten times. The J gene is TRBJ2-1, the V gene TRBV4-3; the match to TRBD2 covers 12 bases. The length of the CDR3 is 15 residues. Germline V gene sequence: CDR1 LGHNA, CDR2 YSLEER. Losses at the gene ends were 0 bases for V and 9 bases for J; bases not matched to a gene: 3. CDR3 DNA sequence: TGCGCCAGCAGCCAAGAGCCTAGCGGGAGGGCTGAGCAGTTCTTC. Its protein is CASSQEPSGRAEQFF.

The CDR3 DNA follows: TGTGCCAGCAGACCGACAGGGTTGAATTACGAGCAGTACTTC. Its translation: CASRPTGLNYEQYF. The chain has TRBV7-9 and TRBJ2-7; 7 bases agree with TRBD1. V gave up 6 bases and J gave up 4 bases; unmatched junction bases: 9. The CDR3 has 14 residues. Germline CDR1 and CDR2: SEHNR and FQNEAQ (reference sequence).

V is TRBV11-2 and J is TRBJ2-1, with 8 bases matching TRBD2. Losses at the gene ends were 1 base for V and 6 bases for J; bases not matched to a gene: 11. CDR1 SGHAT and CDR2 FQNNGV come from the germline V gene. The CDR3 length is 17 residues. The CDR3 nucleotides read TGTGCCAGCAGCTTAGGCGGAGGGATAGCGGGACGCAATGAGCAGTTCTTC. As protein: CASSLGGGIAGRNEQFF. The full variable domain, its missing parts supplied by reference TRBV11-2 and TRBJ2-1, is EAGVAQSPRYKIIEKRQSVAFWCNPISGHATLYWYQQILGQGPKLLIQFQNNGVVDDSQLPKDRFSAERLKGVDSTLKIQPAKLEDSAVYLCASSLGGGIAGRNEQFFGPGTRLTVL.

V and J are TRBV4-1 and TRBJ2-1; TRBD1 matches 7 bases. This CDR3 is built from 14 residues. The germline V gene encodes CDR1 MGHRA and CDR2 YSYEKL. V lost 4 bases, J lost 5 bases, and 5 bases stayed unmatched. The CDR3 sequence is CASSPTGKNNEQFF. CDR3 coding DNA: TGCGCCAGCAGCCCGACAGGGAAAAACAATGAGCAGTTCTTC.

The gene calls are TRBV3-1 (or the pseudogene TRBV3-2) and TRBJ2-5; the D is unclear. Germline lookup yields CDR1 LGHDT and CDR2 YNNKEL (reference sequence). The V end was cut by 0 bases, the J end by 5 bases, with 7 bases between. The CDR3 covers 13 residues. Here the CDR3 DNA reads TGTGCCAGCAGCCAAGATTCGAGGGAGACCCAGTACTTC. Its translation is CASSQDSRETQYF.

The chain joins TRBV30 to TRBJ2-7, with D unclear. Trimming removed 2 bases from V and 5 bases from J, with 10 bases in between. CDR1 is GTSNPN and CDR2 is SVGIG in the germline V gene (reference sequence). This CDR3 region has 12 residues. The CDR3 nucleotides read TGTGCCTGGAGTTTGGCGGTCCACGAGCAGTACTTC. Translating it yields CAWSLAVHEQYF.

This sequence joins TRBV6-1 and TRBJ1-1; D ambiguous. Trimming removed 2 bases from V and 1 base from J, with 5 bases in between. The CDR3 length is 13 residues. Per the germline V gene, CDR1 is MNHNS and CDR2 is SASEGT. The CDR3 region is CASSETENTEAFF. The CDR3 coding sequence is TGTGCCAGCAGTGAAACAGAGAACACTGAAGCTTTCTTT.

This chain joins TRBV7-8 and TRBJ1-3; D not certain. Germline V gene data show CDR1 as SGHVS and CDR2 as FQNEAQ. The V gene lost 5 bases and the J gene lost 4 bases, with 15 bases spanning the gap. This CDR3 is 15 amino acids long. The CDR3 reads CASSPAEGFGNTIYF. In nucleotides, the CDR3 is TGTGCCAGCAGCCCAGCCGAGGGATTCGGAAACACCATATATTTT.

The chain combines TRBV15 with TRBJ2-7, with TRBD1 matching over 9 bases. Germline CDR1 LNHNV, CDR2 YYDKDF (reference sequence). V shed 3 bases, J shed 3 bases, and the junction held 24 bases outside the gene matches. The CDR3 is 21 amino acids. The CDR3 is CATSSPPGQGSTQGSGYEQYF. The CDR3, as DNA: TGTGCCACCAGCAGCCCCCCGGGACAGGGCTCAACGCAGGGTAGCGGCTACGAGCAGTACTTC.

This rearrangement joins TRBV6-5 to TRBJ2-2; 11 bases align to TRBD2. CDR3 size: 16 residues. J gave up 8 bases and V 0 bases, and 5 bases lay outside the gene matches. CDR1 and CDR2 (germline): MNHEY, SVGAGI. CDR3 sequence: CASSYSPSGRRGELFF. For the CDR3, the DNA is TGTGCCAGCAGTTACTCGCCTAGCGGGAGGAGAGGGGAGCTGTTTTTT.

The chain recombines TRBV7-3 with TRBJ2-1, with TRBD2 as a possible D gene (6 bases). The CDR3 length is 16 residues. Deletions cut 5 bases from V and 7 bases from J, with 21 bases between. Germline CDR1 SGHTA, CDR2 FQGTGA. DNA for the CDR3: TGTGCCAGCAGCGACCCCTTGAAACCGGGACTTAATGAGCAGTTCTTC. Translating it yields CASSDPLKPGLNEQFF.

V is TRBV19 and J is TRBJ1-4, with D unresolved. The CDR3 covers 13 residues. Germline loops: CDR1 LNHDA, CDR2 SQIVND (reference sequence). Between the trimmed V and J ends, which lost 7 bases and 6 bases, there was a span of 12 bases. The CDR3 reads CASMRPDYEKLFF. The CDR3 DNA follows: TGTGCCAGTATGCGGCCCGATTATGAAAAACTGTTTTTT.

The V gene is TRBV10-3, the J gene TRBJ2-5; D perhaps matches TRBD2 (6 bases). The germline V and J ends were trimmed by 7 bases and 5 bases, with 17 bases remaining between them. The CDR3 spans 14 residues. Germline V CDR1 and CDR2: ENHRY, SYGVKD. The CDR3 DNA reads TGTGCCATCAACCAAGCGGGCCCTATCGAGACCCAGTACTTC. This translates into CAINQAGPIETQYF.

This clone was seen once. This chain joins TRBV5-4 and TRBJ2-7, with 8 nucleotides matching TRBD1. Germline CDR1 and CDR2: SGHNT and YYREEE (reference sequence). This CDR3 has 14 amino acids. The J segment lost 4 bases and the V segment lost 3 bases, leaving 6 bases of the junction unmatched. CDR3 coding DNA: TGTGCCAGCAGCTCACCGGGACAGGCTTACGAGCAGTACTTC. This gives the protein CASSSPGQAYEQYF.